This TCR beta chain was retrieved from a study of vaccination and CD4 T cells after COVID-19. Study-wide context: In culture, cells were exposed to overlapping spike peptides from SARS-CoV-2, HCoV-NL63, HCoV-OC43 and HCoV-229E.

Cultured CD4+ T-cell DNA underwent Oncomine TCR Beta short-read sequencing. From the PCR reads, TCRdb called clonotypes with MiXCR, one entry per CDR3 protein. The sample lists approximately 11,000 distinct CDR3 sequences, around 64% occurring once. As concerns this clonotype: Its target is not known.

The sample's treatment: roughly nine-day PBMC culture with coronavirus spike peptide pools or control peptides (ViraFEST assay). The CDR3 is 14 residues long. Germline-derived CDR1 and CDR2 are SGHTA and FQGNSA. Trimming took 4 bases from V and 2 from J, leaving 12 bases between them. The genes are TRBV7-2 and TRBJ2-7, with D possibly TRBD1 on 6 matching bases. The specimen sequenced was CD4+ T cells from blood, cultured in vitro. The receptor comes from a human donor who had recovered from COVID-19. The CDR3 region is CASSWGPGPYEQYF. The CDR3 DNA follows: TGTGCCAGCAGCTGGGGGCCTGGACCCTACGAGCAGTACTTC.